This TCR beta chain was sequenced for a study of blood T cell repertoires in COVID-19. Across the study: Collection of acute and convalescent COVID-19 samples took place in the United States, Italy and Spain. PBMCs, B-cell-depleted T cells, or T cells were the source of the cDNA or gDNA that made up the material.

As processed by the authors: Using reference gene primer amplification, nucleated cell counts were estimated. TCRdb's table, derived via immunoSEQ multiplex PCR, lists solely in-frame clones and lacks some. V, J and clone size are taken as reported in that table, and D and trimming were inferred from the DNA itself. The data contain under 140,000 clones, 65% to 90% of them singletons. Sequencing was performed on peripheral blood. The TCR sequence derives from a woman in her sixties with acute or convalescent COVID-19.

For the CDR3, the DNA is TGCGCCAGCAGCTTGACCCAGGGGGCTGGCTCCTACGAGCAGTACTTC. Translation: CASSLTQGAGSYEQYF. The chain joins TRBV5-1 to TRBJ2-7; TRBD1 matches 8 bases. Per the germline V gene, CDR1 is SGHRS and CDR2 is YFSETQ. There are 16 residues in the CDR3. With V trimmed by 1 base and J by 0 bases, 6 bases remained unmatched.